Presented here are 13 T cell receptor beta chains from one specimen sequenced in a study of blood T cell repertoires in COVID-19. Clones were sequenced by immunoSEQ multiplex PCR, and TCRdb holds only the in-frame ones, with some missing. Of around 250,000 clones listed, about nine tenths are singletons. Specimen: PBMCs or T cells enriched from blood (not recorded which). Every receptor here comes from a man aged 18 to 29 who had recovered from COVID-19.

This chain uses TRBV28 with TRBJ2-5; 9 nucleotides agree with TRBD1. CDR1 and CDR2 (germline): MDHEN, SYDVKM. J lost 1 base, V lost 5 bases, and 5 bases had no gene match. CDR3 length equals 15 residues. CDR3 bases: TGTGCCAGCAGTGATCCGGGACAGGGCCAAGAGACCCAGTACTTC. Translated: CASSDPGQGQETQYF.

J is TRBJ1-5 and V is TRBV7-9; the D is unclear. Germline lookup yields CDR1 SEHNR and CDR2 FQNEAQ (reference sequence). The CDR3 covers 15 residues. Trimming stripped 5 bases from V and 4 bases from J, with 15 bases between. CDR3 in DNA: TGTGCCAGCAGCCGAGCCGGGGATTTGAATCAGCCCCAGCATTTT. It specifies CASSRAGDLNQPQHF.

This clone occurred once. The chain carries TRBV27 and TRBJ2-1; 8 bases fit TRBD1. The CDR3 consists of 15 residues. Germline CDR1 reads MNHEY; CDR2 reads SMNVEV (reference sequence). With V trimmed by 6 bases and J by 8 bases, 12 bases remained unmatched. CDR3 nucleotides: TGTGCCAGCAGCCCAGGGGACAGGATAATCGATGAGCAGTTCTTC. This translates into CASSPGDRIIDEQFF.

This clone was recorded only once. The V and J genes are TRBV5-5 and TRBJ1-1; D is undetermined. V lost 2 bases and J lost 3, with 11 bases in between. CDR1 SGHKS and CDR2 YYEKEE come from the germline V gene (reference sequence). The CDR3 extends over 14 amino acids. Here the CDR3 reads CASSFLVADTEAFF. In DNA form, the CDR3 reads TGTGCCAGCAGCTTTCTTGTGGCTGACACTGAAGCTTTCTTT.

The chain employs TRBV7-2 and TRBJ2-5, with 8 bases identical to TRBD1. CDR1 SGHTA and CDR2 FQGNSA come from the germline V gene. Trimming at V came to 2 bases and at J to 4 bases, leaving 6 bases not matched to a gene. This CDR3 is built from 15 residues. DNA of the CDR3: TGTGCCAGCAGCTTAAATCCAGGGGGCCGAGAGACCCAGTACTTC. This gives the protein CASSLNPGGRETQYF.

The CDR3 DNA is TGTGCCTGGAGTGTACAACGCTATGGCTACACCTTC. Amino acids: CAWSVQRYGYTF. This chain joins TRBV30 and TRBJ1-2; D is ambiguous. Trimming pared 0 bases from V and 4 bases from J, leaving 6 bases between. The CDR3 loop spans 12 amino acids. Germline CDR1 is GTSNPN and CDR2 is SVGIG (reference sequence).

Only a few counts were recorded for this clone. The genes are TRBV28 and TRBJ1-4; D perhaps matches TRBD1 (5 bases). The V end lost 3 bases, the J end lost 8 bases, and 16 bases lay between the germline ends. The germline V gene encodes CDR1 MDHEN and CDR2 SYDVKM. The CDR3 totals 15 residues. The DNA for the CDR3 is TGTGCCAGCAGTTTGGAAAGGGCGGGGGTAGAAAAACTGTTTTTT. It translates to CASSLERAGVEKLFF.

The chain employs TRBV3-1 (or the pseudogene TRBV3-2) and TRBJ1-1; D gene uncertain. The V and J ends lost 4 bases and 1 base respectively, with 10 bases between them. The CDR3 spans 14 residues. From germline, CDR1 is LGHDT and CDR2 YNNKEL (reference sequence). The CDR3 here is CASSPEHGNTEAFF. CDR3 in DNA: TGTGCCAGCAGCCCAGAGCACGGGAACACTGAAGCTTTCTTT.

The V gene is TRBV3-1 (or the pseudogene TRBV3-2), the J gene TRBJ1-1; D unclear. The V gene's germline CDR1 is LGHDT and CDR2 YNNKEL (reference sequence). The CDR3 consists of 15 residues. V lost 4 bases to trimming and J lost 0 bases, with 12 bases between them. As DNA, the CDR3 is TGTGCCAGCAGCCCCCTTGGGGAGATGAACACTGAAGCTTTCTTT. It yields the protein CASSPLGEMNTEAFF.

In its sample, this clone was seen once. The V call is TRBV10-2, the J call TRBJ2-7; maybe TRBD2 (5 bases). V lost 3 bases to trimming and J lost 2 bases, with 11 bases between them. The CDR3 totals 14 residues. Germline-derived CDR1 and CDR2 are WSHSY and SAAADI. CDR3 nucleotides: TGCGCCAGCAGTGAAAATAGCGCTGCCTACGAGCAGTACTTC. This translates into CASSENSAAYEQYF.

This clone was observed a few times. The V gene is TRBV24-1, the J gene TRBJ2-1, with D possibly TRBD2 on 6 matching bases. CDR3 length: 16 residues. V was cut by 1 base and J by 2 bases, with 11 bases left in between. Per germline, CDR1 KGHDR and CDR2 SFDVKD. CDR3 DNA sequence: TGTGCCACCAGTGATTTCCCCGGGAGTGCCTACAATGAGCAGTTCTTC. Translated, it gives CATSDFPGSAYNEQFF.

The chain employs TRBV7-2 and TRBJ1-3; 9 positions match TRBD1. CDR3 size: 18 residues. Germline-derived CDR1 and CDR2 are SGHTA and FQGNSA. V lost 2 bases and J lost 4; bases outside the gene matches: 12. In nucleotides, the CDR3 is TGTGCCAGCAGCTTAAAGGACAGGGGCACGGCGGGGGGAAACACCATATATTTT. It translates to CASSLKDRGTAGGNTIYF.

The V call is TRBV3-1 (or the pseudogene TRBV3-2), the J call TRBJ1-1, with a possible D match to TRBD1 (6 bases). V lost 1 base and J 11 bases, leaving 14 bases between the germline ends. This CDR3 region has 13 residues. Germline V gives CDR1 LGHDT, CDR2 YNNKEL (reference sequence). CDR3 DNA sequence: TGTGCCAGCAGCCAAGCGCGGGGGGGCCTTGCTTTCTTT. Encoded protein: CASSQARGGLAFF.